The 6 T cell receptor beta chains reported below all come from one sample, sequenced in a study of blood T cells in healthy people across ages (dated by TCRdb to between 2015 and 2016). The method was 5' RACE. Sequenced using an Illumina HiSeq 2500. A second PCR of roughly 6 to 11 cycles was run with a J-beta primer mix and a sample-barcoded 5' primer. Using fastp at Q25 and MiXCR, TCRdb reprocessed the public reads and kept productive beta chains. Identical CDR3 protein sequences are pooled into one entry, listed with their most common genes and DNA. This sample holds hundreds of thousands of distinct CDR3 sequences; 56% were observed only once. Roughly 24% of the sample is held by the ten biggest clonotypes. The sample was blood. These receptors originate from a man aged 40-49 years in good health.

In its sample, this clonotype was seen a few times. The chain recombines TRBV6-1 with TRBJ2-1, with 11 bases fitting TRBD1. The CDR3 runs to 18 residues. The germline V gene has CDR1 MNHNS and CDR2 SASEGT. V shed 5 bases, J shed 8 bases, and the junction held 17 bases outside the gene matches. CDR3 DNA sequence: TGTGCCAGCAGTCCCCGGCTAGCGGGGACAGGGGGGAACGATGAGCAGTTCTTC. Translation gives CASSPRLAGTGGNDEQFF.

The V call is TRBV7-2, the J call TRBJ2-1; the D is unclear. The CDR3 sequence is 14 residues long. Germline V gene data show CDR1 as SGHTA and CDR2 as FQGNSA. V was trimmed by 1 base and J by 8 bases, leaving 12 bases between them. The CDR3 loop reads CASSLVMGNYEQFF. CDR3 nucleotide sequence: TGTGCCAGCAGCTTAGTGATGGGAAATTATGAGCAGTTCTTC.

The gene calls are TRBV2 and TRBJ2-5; TRBD1 might be the D (6 bases). This CDR3 contains 16 residues. Deletions cut 1 base from V and 2 bases from J, with 14 bases between. Per the germline V gene, CDR1 is SNHLY and CDR2 is FYNNEI. The CDR3 is CASSEVSFGQQETQYF. DNA for the CDR3: TGTGCCAGCAGTGAAGTATCCTTCGGACAGCAAGAGACCCAGTACTTC.

To note about this clonotype: The germline gene is not matched at one end of the junction; a read error may be the cause. The genes are TRBV20-1 and TRBJ2-7; D is unresolved. The end of the DNA is better explained by TRBJ2-1, so the J call may be wrong. Looked up from germline, CDR1 is DFQATT and CDR2 is SNEGSKA (reference sequence). The CDR3 contains 13 residues. The chain's CDR3 is CNARVGFRNEQFF. The CDR3 coding sequence is TGCAATGCTAGAGTGGGTTTCCGCAATGAGCAGTTCTTC.

V and J are TRBV3-1 and TRBJ2-5, with D tentatively TRBD1 or TRBD2 (5 bases each). CDR1 and CDR2 (germline): LGHDT, YNNKEL (reference sequence). The CDR3 contains 20 residues. Trimming cost V 0 bases and J 2 bases, with 25 bases left between them. The CDR3: CASSQEYEGYKGPSQETQYF. In DNA form, the CDR3 reads TGTGCCAGCAGCCAAGAGTATGAAGGGTATAAGGGACCGTCTCAAGAGACCCAGTACTTC.

This clonotype was seen more than once but under ten times. This chain connects TRBV24-1 to TRBJ2-5; 10 nucleotides align to TRBD1. The CDR3 has 15 amino acids. Trimming took 3 bases from V and 7 from J; bases not matched to a gene: 7. Germline V gene data show CDR1 as KGHDR and CDR2 as SFDVKD. In nucleotides, the CDR3 is TGTGCCACCAGTGATCCGGGACAGGGGTCGGGGACCCAGTACTTC. Translation: CATSDPGQGSGTQYF.